The rows below give T cell receptor beta chains drawn from one sample of a study of tumor-infiltrating lymphocytes in oesophageal squamous cell carcinoma. TCRdb re-called the PCR reads with MiXCR, one entry per CDR3 protein. Of almost 20,000 distinct CDR3 sequences listed, roughly 36% are singletons. Sequencing input: esophageal tumor tissue. These receptors came from a male donor with esophageal squamous cell carcinoma. The CDR3 runs from the conserved cysteine through the conserved F or W. A D gene is named only where the DNA matches it firmly. Expanded clones are given a class, and other clones once, few, many or no size at all.

v_call	j_call	d_call	clone_size	cdr3_nt	cdr3_aa
TRBV11-1	TRBJ2-7	.	.	TGTGCCAGCAGCGCCCCAGATACTAGGGGGACCTACGAGCAGTACTTC	CASSAPDTRGTYEQYF
TRBV6-1	TRBJ2-3	TRBD2	many	TGTGCCAGCGCAGTTAGCGCGGGAGTGGGGGATACGCAGTATTTT	CASAVSAGVGDTQYF
TRBV6-5	TRBJ2-7	.	.	TGTGCCAGCAGTTACAGCATCCCCGCCTTCGAGCAGTACTTC	CASSYSIPAFEQYF
TRBV6-1	TRBJ2-5	.	medium-sized	TGTGCCAGCAGTTTCGATCCCGGACTACTTACCCAAGAGACCCAGTACTTC	CASSFDPGLLTQETQYF
TRBV15	TRBJ2-5	TRBD1	few	TGTGCCACCAGCACTCGGGACAGCGAGACCCAGTACTTC	CATSTRDSETQYF
TRBV7-7	TRBJ1-2	.	medium-sized	TGTGCTAGCAGCCCCATTGGGGGGGCTGGCTACACCTTC	CASSPIGGAGYTF
TRBV4-1	TRBJ2-7	.	many	TGCGCCAGCAGCCAAGAAGTAGGGCGGCTAATAATTCCCTACGAGCAGTACTTC	CASSQEVGRLIIPYEQYF
TRBV7-2	TRBJ1-5	TRBD1	medium-sized	TGTGCCAGCAGCTATCAGGGGGGGGGTTATAGCAATCAGCCCCAGCATTTT	CASSYQGGGYSNQPQHF
TRBV7-2	TRBJ2-7	TRBD1	.	TGTGCCAGCAGCCCCGGACAGGCTCTCGAGCAGTACTTC	CASSPGQALEQYF
TRBV5-1	TRBJ1-4	.	many	TGCGCCAGCAGCTTGGTCCCCCCTCAGGGGAAGGGTAATGAAAAACTGTTTTTT	CASSLVPPQGKGNEKLFF
TRBV7-8	TRBJ2-7	.	.	TGTGCCAGCAGCGCCAGGGGCGAGCAGTACTTC	CASSARGEQYF
TRBV28	TRBJ2-3	.	many	TGTGCCAGCAGTTCCCGAGGAGGGCGGGTGCTCACAGATACGCAGTATTTT	CASSSRGGRVLTDTQYF
TRBV7-2	TRBJ2-5	.	few	TGTGCCAGCAGCTTAGAGTTTTGGCAGCAAGAGACCCAGTACTTC	CASSLEFWQQETQYF
TRBV6-1	TRBJ2-5	.	medium-sized	TGTGCCAGCACAATAGGGGGTCACGGGCCCCAGTACTTC	CASTIGGHGPQYF
TRBV7-3	TRBJ2-7	TRBD1	medium-sized	TGTGCCAGCAGCCTCTTGCCGGGACAGGGGGCGAGGGACCCGACTAGCTCTTCCTACGAGCAGTACTTC	CASSLLPGQGARDPTSSSYEQYF
TRBV20-1	TRBJ2-1	.	.	TGCAGTGCTAGGGGGGCAATTGCCTACAATGAGCAGTTCTTC	CSARGAIAYNEQFF
TRBV7-6	TRBJ2-5	.	.	TGTGCCAGCAGCTTGAGCGACTCAAACAATGAGCAGTACTTC	CASSLSDSNNEQYF
TRBV7-9	TRBJ2-6	.	many	.	CASSWTGGWLWLHLRF
TRBV7-9	TRBJ2-5	TRBD1	.	TGTGCCAGCAGCTTAGGAGGGGGCGCGTTCGACGGGGAGCTGTACTTC	CASSLGGGAFDGELYF
TRBV7-2	TRBJ2-5	.	few	TGTGCCAGCAGCTTACTAATTCAAGAGACCCAGTACTTC	CASSLLIQETQYF
TRBV7-6	TRBJ2-1	TRBD2	medium-sized	TGTGCCAGCAGCTTAGAGGCGGGGACTAGAGTGGATGAGCAGTTCTTC	CASSLEAGTRVDEQFF
TRBV11-3	TRBJ2-6	.	few	.	CASSLDPWLWLHLRF
TRBV6-5	TRBJ1-4	.	many	TGTGCCAGCAGTTACTCGGGGACTCAGGAAAAACTGTTTTTT	CASSYSGTQEKLFF
TRBV7-2	TRBJ2-7	.	.	TGTGCCAACTCCCCCACCTATTGCTACGAGCAGTACTTC	CANSPTYCYEQYF
TRBV28	TRBJ1-2	.	.	TGTGCCAGCAGCGATTCGTACGACTATGGCTACACCTTC	CASSDSYDYGYTF
TRBV7-9	TRBJ2-5	.	.	TGTGCCAGCAGCTTATCGCTAGAACAGTACTTC	CASSLSLEQYF
TRBV10-1	TRBJ2-2	.	many	TGCGCCAGCAGTGATAACACCGGGGAGCTGTTTTTT	CASSDNTGELFF
TRBV6-1	TRBJ2-7	.	medium-sized	TGTGCCAGCATGATGGGCAGCCGTGGCTACGAGCAGTACTTC	CASMMGSRGYEQYF
TRBV7-2	TRBJ2-5	TRBD2	.	TGTGCCAGCAGCATCGGAGGGACTAGCGGGGTAGGAGAGACCCAGTACTTC	CASSIGGTSGVGETQYF
TRBV6-1	TRBJ2-1	TRBD2	few	TGTGCCAGCAGTTCACGGGGACTAGCCCACAATGAGCAGTTCTTC	CASSSRGLAHNEQFF
TRBV7-6	TRBJ2-1	.	.	TGTGCCAGCAGCCTAGGAGGGGGAGGAGAGACCCAGTTCTTC	CASSLGGGGETQFF
TRBV14	TRBJ2-7	.	many	TGTGCCAGCAGCCAAGGCCTGGACAGCCGTGTCTACGAGCAGTACTTC	CASSQGLDSRVYEQYF
TRBV7-9	TRBJ2-3	.	many	TGTGCCAGCAGCTTAACTGGAGATACGCAGTATTTT	CASSLTGDTQYF
TRBV5-6	TRBJ2-5	.	many	TGTGCCAGCAGCCCCTCGACCGGGCCCCGTTCATTCGCCCAGTACTTC	CASSPSTGPRSFAQYF
TRBV24-1	TRBJ2-1	.	.	TGTGCCACCAGTGATACCACTACAGGGAGCTCCTACAATGAGCAGTTCTTC	CATSDTTTGSSYNEQFF
TRBV2	TRBJ1-4	TRBD1	.	TGTGCCAGCAGCGGGACAGGGGATACAACTTGGGAAAAACTGTTTTTT	CASSGTGDTTWEKLFF
TRBV7-3	TRBJ2-5	.	.	TGTGCCAGCAGCCCTGCTAGATCCGAGACCCAGTACTTC	CASSPARSETQYF
TRBV9	TRBJ1-5	TRBD1	few	TGTGCCAGCGGTAGGACAGGGGCACAGCCCCAGCATTTT	CASGRTGAQPQHF
TRBV10-2	TRBJ1-4	TRBD1	medium-sized	TGCGCCAGCAGCGGACAGGCAACTAATGAAAAACTGTTTTTT	CASSGQATNEKLFF
TRBV6-8	TRBJ2-7	TRBD2	.	TGTGCCAGCAGTTACTCCGGGACTAGTATCACAGATACGCAGTACTTC	CASSYSGTSITDTQYF
TRBV7-4	TRBJ2-7	.	.	TGTGCCAGCAGCTTCAATGAGCAGTACTTC	CASSFNEQYF